The 5 T cell receptor beta chains given below trace back to one sample, sequenced in a study of identical twins. TCRdb re-called the 5' RACE reads with MiXCR, one entry per CDR3 protein. The table lists approximately 630,000 distinct CDR3 sequences, around 7.4% of them singletons. The same data also contributed to another study, on yellow fever vaccine responses in identical twins.

Sequencing was carried out using PBMCs. The receptors were sampled from a woman in her late teens or twenties in good health.

This clonotype was found a few times. The chain couples TRBV20-1 to TRBJ2-7; the match to TRBD2 covers 7 bases. This CDR3 region has 12 residues. J lost 6 bases, V lost 1 base, and 3 bases had no gene match. The germline gives CDR1 DFQATT, CDR2 SNEGSKA (reference sequence). CDR3 loop: CSARGGGGEQYF. For the CDR3, the DNA is TGCAGTGCTAGAGGGGGCGGGGGCGAGCAGTACTTC.

V gene TRBV19 combines with J gene TRBJ2-7, with TRBD2 as a possible D gene (6 bases). Germline CDR1 LNHDA, CDR2 SQIVND (reference sequence). Trimming stripped 3 bases from V and 3 bases from J, with 15 bases between. This CDR3 has 15 residues. For the CDR3, the DNA is TGTGCCAGTAGTATCGGGACGGGAGCTAGCTACGAGCAGTACTTC. Residues: CASSIGTGASYEQYF.

This clonotype was seen a few times. This chain's CDR3 is CATSRDVAISYEQYF. The CDR3 region has the DNA TGTGCCACCAGCAGAGATGTAGCTATTTCCTACGAGCAGTACTTC. This chain uses TRBV15 with TRBJ2-7; D remains ambiguous. The CDR3 is 15 residues long. The V end lost 0 bases, the J end lost 1 base, and 10 bases lay between the germline ends. CDR1 is LNHNV and CDR2 is YYDKDF in the germline V gene (reference sequence).

The rearrangement uses TRBV20-1 and TRBJ1-2, with 8 bases identical to TRBD1. Germline trimming cut 2 bases from V and 6 bases from J; bases unmatched to any gene: 5. The CDR3 is made up of 13 amino acids. Germline V gene sequence: CDR1 DFQATT, CDR2 SNEGSKA (reference sequence). CDR3 protein: CSARTDRGHGYTF. CDR3 in DNA: TGCAGTGCTAGAACTGACAGGGGTCATGGCTACACCTTC.

The chain joins TRBV15 to TRBJ1-4, with D maybe TRBD1 (5 bases). The germline V gene has CDR1 LNHNV and CDR2 YYDKDF (reference sequence). With 2 bases removed from V and 11 bases from J, the gap between germline ends came to 18 bases. This CDR3 region has 15 residues. The DNA of the CDR3 is TGTGCCACCAGCAGACAGACAGAACAGGATGGGAAACTGTTTTTT. Amino acids: CATSRQTEQDGKLFF.